Included here is one T cell receptor beta chain sequence, with context. This specimen comes from a study of control samples from healthy donors and cancer patients. Germline V gives CDR1 SGHRS, CDR2 YFSETQ. The germline V and J ends were trimmed by 2 bases and 0 bases, with 11 bases remaining between them. The CDR3 runs 16 residues. Assay: immunoSEQ multiplex PCR; the TCRdb copy retains only in-frame clones and omits some. The sample has some 120,000 clones; roughly nine tenths are singletons. The sequencing input was PBMCs. This chain joins TRBV5-1 and TRBJ2-2; D unclear. This clonotype was sampled from a woman aged 50 to 60 with colorectal cancer. The CDR3 DNA follows: TGCGCCAGCAGCTTTGGACGGAACGCGAACACCGGGGAGCTGTTTTTT. It encodes CASSFGRNANTGELFF.